This entry lists 15 T cell receptor beta chains sequenced from one sample in a study of T cells in Graves' hyperthyroidism and ophthalmopathy. The source material, RNA transcripts, was used to amplify TCR beta CDR3 regions. The study used the HTBI primer set for a first-round RT-PCR of the TCR CDR3. A single record per CDR3 protein comes from TCRdb applying MiXCR to the multiplex PCR reads. The data hold roughly 700,000 distinct CDR3 sequences, with 17% observed a single time. The sample consisted of blood. The receptor source for this set is a man aged 45 to 65 with Graves' hyperthyroidism.

The table lists this clonotype with a few counts. The rearrangement links TRBV7-9 to TRBJ2-4; 7 nucleotides match TRBD1. V gave up 3 bases and J gave up 8 bases; unmatched junction bases: 10. Germline values: CDR1 SEHNR, CDR2 FQNEAQ (reference sequence). CDR3 length: 15 amino acids. CDR3 in amino acids: CASSLETGWLDIQYF. In DNA, the CDR3 is TGTGCCAGCAGCTTGGAGACAGGGTGGTTGGACATTCAGTACTTC.

This clonotype was observed at least ten times. The chain recombines TRBV18 with TRBJ2-5; 10 nucleotides agree with TRBD2. The CDR3 is 15 residues long. J was trimmed by 2 bases and V by 2 bases; bases with no gene match: 2. Germline CDR1 KGHSH, CDR2 LQKENI. Here the CDR3 reads CASSPSTSGQETQYF. CDR3 sequence (DNA): TGTGCCAGCTCACCATCGACTAGCGGGCAAGAGACCCAGTACTTC. Combining the CDR3 with reference TRBV18 and TRBJ2-5 gives the whole variable domain NAGVMQNPRHLVRRRGQEARLRCSPMKGHSHVYWYRQLPEEGLKFMVYLQKENIIDESGMPKERFSAEFPKEGPSILRIQQVVRGDSAAYFCASSPSTSGQETQYFGPGTRLLVL.

This clonotype was picked up many times. This chain uses TRBV7-9 with TRBJ2-7; D uncertain. V lost 3 bases and J lost 2, with 8 bases in between. The CDR3 is 13 residues long. The germline V gene encodes CDR1 SEHNR and CDR2 FQNEAQ (reference sequence). CDR3 amino acids: CASSFVDTYEQYF. The CDR3 nucleotides read TGTGCCAGCAGCTTCGTCGACACCTACGAGCAGTACTTC. The whole variable domain, filled in from reference TRBV7-9 and TRBJ2-7, reads DTGVSQNPRHKITKRGQNVTFRCDPISEHNRLYWYRQTLGQGPEFLTYFQNEAQLEKSRLLSDRFSAERPKGSFSTLEIQRTEQGDSAMYLCASSFVDTYEQYFGPGTRLTVT.

The chain has TRBV7-9 and TRBJ2-6; TRBD2 matches at 9 bases. CDR1 is SEHNR, CDR2 FQNEAQ, per germline (reference sequence). The V segment lost 4 bases and the J segment 2 bases; nucleotides outside the gene matches: 6. The CDR3 contains 17 residues. The CDR3 reads CASSSSSGKTGANVLTF. The CDR3 region has the DNA TGTGCCAGCAGCTCCTCTAGCGGGAAAACTGGGGCCAACGTCCTGACTTTC.

The sample holds many counts of this clonotype. This chain links TRBV2 with TRBJ2-5, with D possibly TRBD2 on 7 matching bases. Germline assignment: CDR1 SNHLY and CDR2 FYNNEI. The CDR3 is 12 residues long. V lost 11 bases and J lost 5, with 15 bases in between. The CDR3 DNA reads TGTGCCTGCGGGGGCAGGGACGAGACCCAGTACTTC. This sequence encodes CACGGRDETQYF.

This clonotype was found many times. The chain uses TRBV28 and TRBJ2-7, with D unresolved. CDR1 and CDR2 from the germline V gene are MDHEN and SYDVKM. This CDR3 has 16 residues. V was cut by 3 bases and J by 3 bases, with 18 bases left in between. Here the CDR3 DNA reads TGTGCCAGCAGTTTGAGTCCCTTACTTGGGGACTACGAGCAGTACTTC. This codes for CASSLSPLLGDYEQYF. The complete variable domain, with remaining parts taken from reference TRBV28 and TRBJ2-7, reads DVKVTQSSRYLVKRTGEKVFLECVQDMDHENMFWYRQDPGLGLRLIYFSYDVKMKEKGDIPEGYSVSREKKERFSLILESASTNQTSMYLCASSLSPLLGDYEQYFGPGTRLTVT.

The V and J genes are TRBV14 and TRBJ2-6; D unclear. Germline loops: CDR1 SGHDN, CDR2 FVKESK. The CDR3 covers 14 residues. V was shortened by 6 bases and J by 10 bases, with 16 bases between the two germline ends. The CDR3 protein is CASSRRVGPNVLTF. In DNA, the CDR3 is TGTGCCAGCAGTCGAAGAGTAGGCCCTAACGTCCTGACTTTC.

This clonotype was seen only once. Germline and junction disagree at one end, which may indicate a read error. The V and J genes are TRBV7-2 and TRBJ1-1; D remains ambiguous. This CDR3 has 12 residues. Germline V gene sequence: CDR1 SGHTA, CDR2 FQGNSA. The CDR3 is CAGSTLNTEAFF. The CDR3 DNA is TGTGCCGGCAGCACCCTTAACACTGAAGCTTTCTTT.

The chain employs TRBV11-3 and TRBJ2-7; 9 bases line up with TRBD2. The trim removed 4 bases at V and 5 bases at J, leaving 9 bases unmatched. This CDR3 comprises 15 residues. The germline V gene encodes CDR1 SGHNT and CDR2 YENEEA. CDR3 amino acids: CASSSVAGEFHEQYF. Here the CDR3 DNA reads TGTGCCAGCAGCTCGGTAGCGGGAGAATTCCACGAGCAGTACTTC.

The rearrangement joins TRBV15 to TRBJ2-7; D uncertain. The CDR3 spans 16 residues. In germline, CDR1 is LNHNV, CDR2 YYDKDF (reference sequence). V dropped 0 bases and J dropped 0 bases, with 12 bases sitting between them. DNA for the CDR3: TGTGCCACCAGCAGAGATCGTAGCAGAAGCTCCTACGAGCAGTACTTC. Protein: CATSRDRSRSSYEQYF.

The genes are TRBV6-2 or TRBV6-3 and TRBJ2-1; 7 bases fit TRBD2. The V and J ends lost 5 bases and 8 bases, in that order; junction bases with no gene match: 9. CDR1 and CDR2 (germline): MNHEY, SVGEGT. The CDR3 spans 14 residues. The CDR3 DNA follows: TGTGCCAGCAGTGGGTTAGCGGGTTTAGATGAGCAGTTCTTC. Protein product: CASSGLAGLDEQFF.

The rearrangement joins TRBV3-1 to TRBJ2-7; D uncertain. Trimming shortened V by 2 bases and J by 4 bases, and 12 bases separated the two germline ends. The CDR3 is made up of 14 amino acids. Per germline, CDR1 LGHDT and CDR2 YNNKEL (reference sequence). CDR3 residues: CASSQTRVSYEQYF. In DNA form, the CDR3 reads TGTGCCAGCAGCCAAACTCGAGTAAGTTACGAGCAGTACTTC.

This clonotype was seen many times. V is TRBV19 and J is TRBJ2-3, with 8 bases fitting TRBD2. This CDR3 contains 17 residues. The germline V gene has CDR1 LNHDA and CDR2 SQIVND (reference sequence). V shed 3 bases, J shed 5 bases, and the junction held 13 bases outside the gene matches. The CDR3 loop reads CASSIGAGGAIRDTQYF. In nucleotides, the CDR3 is TGTGCCAGTAGTATTGGTGCGGGAGGAGCCATCCGAGATACGCAGTATTTT.

This clonotype was seen repeatedly, ten times or more. The chain recombines TRBV6-6 with TRBJ2-7; 10 bases match TRBD1. There are 16 residues in the CDR3. Germline lookup yields CDR1 MNHNY and CDR2 SVGAGI (reference sequence). Trimming cost V 0 bases and J 4 bases; bases outside gene matches: 6. The CDR3 coding sequence is TGTGCCAGCAGTTACTCATATCGGGACAGGGGATACGAGCAGTACTTC. Encoded protein: CASSYSYRDRGYEQYF.

A word on this clonotype: A much larger clone differs by one base, so this may be a read error. The chain links TRBV10-3 to TRBJ2-2; 9 positions agree with TRBD1. Germline V gene data show CDR1 as ENHRY and CDR2 as SYGVKD. The CDR3 consists of 15 residues. Trimming took 3 bases from V and 9 from J; bases not matched to a gene: 8. In DNA form, the CDR3 reads TGTGCCATCAGTGAAACCGGGACAGGGACCAGGGAGCTGTTTTTT. Translating gives CAISETGTGTRELFF.